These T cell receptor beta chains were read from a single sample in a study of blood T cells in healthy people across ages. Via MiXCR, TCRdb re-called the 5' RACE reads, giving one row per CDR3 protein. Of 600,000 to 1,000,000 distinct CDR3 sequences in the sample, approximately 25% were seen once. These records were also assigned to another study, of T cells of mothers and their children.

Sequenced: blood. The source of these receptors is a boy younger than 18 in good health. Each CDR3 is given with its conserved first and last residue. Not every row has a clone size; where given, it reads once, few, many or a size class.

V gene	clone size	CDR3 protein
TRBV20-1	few	CSARVGGGPNTGELFF
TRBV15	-	CATGRGGAYNEQFF
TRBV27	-	CASSLTPMSGYTF
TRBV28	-	CASSLAGTGGWNIQYF
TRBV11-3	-	CASSLEQGPQGYNEQFF
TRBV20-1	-	CSARATGKSEAFF
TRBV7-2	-	CASSLNPVANTGELFF
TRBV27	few	CACRRRGAYEQYF
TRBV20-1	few	CSARDGSYNEQFF
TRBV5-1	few	CASSSGTGTFQETQYF
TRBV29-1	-	CSSNLAQGAWETQYF
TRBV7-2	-	CASRQVPSNTGELFF
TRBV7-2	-	CASSYHSDRGNNQPQHF
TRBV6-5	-	CASRYRTSGSNTGELFF
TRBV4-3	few	CASSQDSGLEKLFF
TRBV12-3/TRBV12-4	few	CASSYDRGWETQYF
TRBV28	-	CASSPGQANTEAFF
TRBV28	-	CASSPRPGPNGNIQYF
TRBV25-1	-	CASSVTPLSGGLSSYNEQFF